These 22 T cell receptor beta chains were sequenced from one sample in a study of blood T cell repertoires in COVID-19. The table came from immunoSEQ multiplex PCR; TCRdb's copy has only in-frame clones and leaves some out. Of about 170,000 clones in the sample, around 84% were seen once. Sequencing was carried out using peripheral blood. These receptors all stem from a woman of 80 years or more with COVID-19, enrolled during active disease.

The rearrangement links TRBV5-6 to TRBJ1-5; a possible D gene is TRBD1 (6 bases). CDR1 SGHDT and CDR2 YYEEEE come from the germline V gene. V lost 3 bases to trimming and J lost 2 bases, with 9 bases between them. The length of the CDR3 is 14 residues. The CDR3 coding sequence is TGTGCCAGCAGCTCCAGGGGCGGCAATCAGCCCCAGCATTTT. It encodes CASSSRGGNQPQHF.

The chain combines TRBV5-6 with TRBJ1-2, with D perhaps matching TRBD1 (5 bases). Looked up from germline, CDR1 is SGHDT and CDR2 is YYEEEE. Between the trimmed V and J ends, which lost 4 bases and 2 bases, there was a span of 6 bases. The CDR3 contains 12 residues. The CDR3 DNA reads TGTGCCAGCAGCCAGGGAAACTATGGCTACACCTTC. Amino acid sequence: CASSQGNYGYTF.

This chain uses TRBV5-1 with TRBJ2-7; tentative D call: TRBD2 (6 bases). The ends were cut back, 3 bases at V and 5 bases at J, with 12 bases in the middle. CDR3 size: 13 residues. The germline V gene encodes CDR1 SGHRS and CDR2 YFSETQ. CDR3 sequence (DNA): TGCGCCAGCAGCTCGGGGGTACAGGACGAGCAGTACTTC. Amino acids: CASSSGVQDEQYF. Based on the CDR3 plus reference TRBV5-1 and TRBJ2-7, the full variable domain is KAGVTQTPRYLIKTRGQQVTLSCSPISGHRSVSWYQQTPGQGLQFLFEYFSETQRNKGNFPGRFSGRQFSNSRSEMNVSTLELGDSALYLCASSSGVQDEQYFGPGTRLTVT.

This clone appeared a few times. This sequence joins TRBV27 and TRBJ2-2, with a weak D call TRBD1 (5 bases). This CDR3 contains 13 residues. The germline V gene encodes CDR1 MNHEY and CDR2 SMNVEV (reference sequence). Between the trimmed V and J ends, which lost 5 bases and 6 bases, there was a span of 10 bases. The CDR3 here is CASSRTGSGELFF. The DNA of the CDR3 is TGTGCCAGCAGTAGAACAGGATCCGGGGAGCTGTTTTTT.

V is TRBV6-4 and J is TRBJ2-1; 7 nucleotides line up with TRBD2. The CDR3 consists of 14 residues. Per the germline V gene, CDR1 is MRHNA and CDR2 is SNTAGT. Losses at the gene ends were 4 bases for V and 4 bases for J; bases not matched to a gene: 4. The CDR3 sequence is CASSALADYNEQFF. DNA of the CDR3: TGTGCCAGCAGTGCTCTAGCGGATTACAATGAGCAGTTCTTC.

V is TRBV19 and J is TRBJ1-5, with 7 nucleotides matching TRBD1. CDR3 length: 13 residues. Germline V gene data show CDR1 as LNHDA and CDR2 as SQIVND (reference sequence). The V and J ends lost 6 bases and 5 bases, in that order; junction bases with no gene match: 4. The CDR3 DNA is TGTGCCAGTAGCACCCAGGGGGATCAGCCCCAGCATTTT. Protein: CASSTQGDQPQHF.

This chain links TRBV5-5 with TRBJ2-7; D is possibly TRBD1 (7 bases). Germline-derived CDR1 and CDR2 are SGHKS and YYEKEE (reference sequence). This CDR3 is 13 amino acids long. The V end lost 4 bases, the J end lost 7 bases, and 15 bases lay between the germline ends. The CDR3 DNA follows: TGTGCCAGCAGCACCAGGGGGGTCAGGGAGCAGTACTTC. Translation: CASSTRGVREQYF. The full variable domain, in which reference TRBV5-5 and TRBJ2-7 provide the parts outside the CDR3, is DAGVTQSPTHLIKTRGQQVTLRCSPISGHKSVSWYQQVLGQGPQFIFQYYEKEERGRGNFPDRFSARQFPNYSSELNVNALLLGDSALYLCASSTRGVREQYFGPGTRLTVT.

The gene calls are TRBV19 and TRBJ1-2, with D possibly being TRBD1 (5 bases). V lost 6 bases and J lost 1, with 9 bases in between. The CDR3 is made up of 13 amino acids. Germline CDR1 is LNHDA and CDR2 is SQIVND (reference sequence). The CDR3 region has the DNA TGTGCCAGTAGGTCACAGGTTAACTATGGCTACACCTTC. This encodes CASRSQVNYGYTF. The whole variable domain, filled in from reference TRBV19 and TRBJ1-2, reads DGGITQSPKYLFRKEGQNVTLSCEQNLNHDAMYWYRQDPGQGLRLIYYSQIVNDFQKGDIAEGYSVSREKKESFPLTVTSAQKNPTAFYLCASRSQVNYGYTFGSGTRLTVV.

This clone was found a few times. This chain links TRBV6-1 with TRBJ1-4; D is unclear. Trimming shortened V by 0 bases and J by 0 bases, and 8 bases separated the two germline ends. CDR3 length: 16 residues. Germline V gene lookup returns CDR1 MNHNS and CDR2 SASEGT. The CDR3 region has the DNA TGTGCCAGCAGTGAAGCCGGGATAGCAACTAATGAAAAACTGTTTTTT. Translated, it gives CASSEAGIATNEKLFF.

The chain carries TRBV4-2 and TRBJ2-1; 16 positions agree with TRBD2. CDR1 and CDR2 from the germline V gene are LGHNA and YNFKEQ. V shed 4 bases, J shed 10 bases, and the junction held 4 bases outside the gene matches. The CDR3 loop spans 15 amino acids. The CDR3 sequence: CASSPGTSGRVEQFF. The CDR3, as DNA: TGTGCCAGCAGCCCTGGGACTAGCGGGAGGGTCGAGCAGTTCTTC.

This rearrangement joins TRBV7-2 to TRBJ2-3, with D uncertain. Trimming pared 3 bases from V and 7 bases from J, leaving 14 bases between. The germline gives CDR1 SGHTA, CDR2 FQGNSA. The CDR3 length is 14 residues. The CDR3 sequence is CASSFDITDNTQYF. The CDR3 bases are TGTGCCAGCAGCTTCGATATCACAGATAATACGCAGTATTTT.

The chain combines TRBV3-1 (or the pseudogene TRBV3-2) with TRBJ1-2, with TRBD1 as a possible D gene (6 bases). Germline V CDR1 and CDR2: LGHDT, YNNKEL (reference sequence). Trimming pared 1 base from V and 8 bases from J, leaving 14 bases between. CDR3 length equals 14 residues. CDR3 bases: TGTGCCAGCAGCCAAGCTGAGGGGGTCGGGGGCTACACCTTC. Protein: CASSQAEGVGGYTF.

The gene calls are TRBV28 and TRBJ1-2; 7 bases line up with TRBD1. J lost 4 bases, V lost 6 bases, and 14 bases had no gene match. Germline CDR1 and CDR2: MDHEN and SYDVKM. The CDR3 runs to 16 residues. CDR3 sequence reads: CASSPVDRDFGYGYTF. CDR3 nucleotides: TGTGCCAGCAGCCCAGTCGACAGGGATTTCGGCTATGGCTACACCTTC.

This chain connects TRBV27 to TRBJ2-1, with 8 bases that match TRBD2. J lost 7 bases, V lost 3 bases, and 11 bases had no gene match. The CDR3 totals 16 residues. Germline assignment: CDR1 MNHEY and CDR2 SMNVEV (reference sequence). The CDR3 is CASSLISGISVNEQFF. The CDR3 nucleotides read TGTGCCAGCAGTTTGATTAGCGGGATTTCGGTTAATGAGCAGTTCTTC.

CDR3 amino acids: CASSQPSGAAKNIQYF. The CDR3 DNA reads TGTGCCAGCAGTCAACCTAGCGGGGCAGCCAAAAACATTCAGTACTTC. The chain uses TRBV6-6 and TRBJ2-4; TRBD2 aligns across 9 bases. CDR3 length: 16 residues. V dropped 5 bases and J dropped 0; count of bases not matched to a gene: 5. From germline, CDR1 is MNHNY and CDR2 SVGAGI (reference sequence).

The V call is TRBV3-1 (or the pseudogene TRBV3-2), the J call TRBJ2-7; TRBD2 is a possible D gene (5 bases). Per the germline V gene, CDR1 is LGHDT and CDR2 is YNNKEL (reference sequence). Trimming pared 4 bases from V and 3 bases from J, leaving 13 bases between. The CDR3 is 14 amino acids. The CDR3 reads CASSPAPGNYEQYF. CDR3 nucleotide sequence: TGTGCCAGCAGCCCCGCGCCGGGGAACTACGAGCAGTACTTC.

The gene calls are TRBV28 and TRBJ2-5; 8 bases agree with TRBD1. Per germline, CDR1 MDHEN and CDR2 SYDVKM. CDR3 length equals 15 residues. V gave up 3 bases and J gave up 5 bases; unmatched junction bases: 8. CDR3 DNA sequence: TGTGCCAGCAGTTTCGGACAGGGTATGTGGGAGACCCAGTACTTC. Protein sequence: CASSFGQGMWETQYF.

This sequence joins TRBV5-4 and TRBJ2-1; 14 nucleotides match TRBD2. CDR1 and CDR2 (germline): SGHNT, YYREEE (reference sequence). The CDR3 has 18 residues. Trimming cost V 4 bases and J 1 base; bases outside gene matches: 7. The CDR3 coding sequence is TGTGCCAGCAGCAAGGGACTAGCGGGAGCGAGGTCCTACAATGAGCAGTTCTTC. This sequence encodes CASSKGLAGARSYNEQFF.

The chain recombines TRBV4-3 with TRBJ2-1; no clear D gene. Germline V gives CDR1 LGHNA, CDR2 YSLEER. V was shortened by 2 bases and J by 0 bases, with 8 bases between the two germline ends. The CDR3 covers 15 residues. Here the CDR3 DNA reads TGCGCCAGCAGCCAACTTCCGAGCTCCTACAATGAGCAGTTCTTC. It yields the protein CASSQLPSSYNEQFF.

This clone was recorded only once. V is TRBV12-5 and J is TRBJ1-5; 9 nucleotides align to TRBD1. V lost 1 base, J lost 5 bases, and 3 bases stayed unmatched. The CDR3 totals 15 residues. Germline V gene sequence: CDR1 LGHNT, CDR2 FRNRAP. The chain's CDR3 is CASGLEWTGDQPQHF. The DNA for the CDR3 is TGTGCTAGTGGTTTGGAGTGGACAGGGGATCAGCCCCAGCATTTT.

The V call is TRBV9, the J call TRBJ1-1; no clear D gene. The V end was cut by 5 bases, the J end by 1 base, with 9 bases between. CDR3 length: 13 amino acids. CDR1 SGDLS and CDR2 YYNGEE come from the germline V gene. In DNA form, the CDR3 reads TGTGCCAGCAGGGGCAGTTCGAACACTGAAGCTTTCTTT. Its protein product is CASRGSSNTEAFF.

The V gene is TRBV5-8, the J gene TRBJ1-2; D unclear. Germline V CDR1 and CDR2: SGHTS, YDEGEE. The CDR3 has 17 amino acids. V lost 0 bases to trimming and J lost 0 bases, with 15 bases between them. DNA of the CDR3: TGTGCCAGCAGCTTGGTTCTGGGATCGGGAGCTAACTATGGCTACACCTTC. It yields the protein CASSLVLGSGANYGYTF.